This is a list of T cell receptor beta chains from one sample in a study of neurological immune-mediated disorders. One entry per CDR3 protein, called by TCRdb with MiXCR from the 5' RACE reads. The sample yields 59,000 or so distinct CDR3 sequences, roughly an eighth seen once. The sample comprised PBMCs. The receptors were sampled from an older woman with HTLV-1-associated myelopathy (HAM/TSP). Both conserved end residues are part of each CDR3. D genes are given only for firm matches. A clone size is listed for some rows: how often the clone was seen (once, few, many), or a class if it is expanded.

abundance: few
v_gene: TRBV18
j_gene: TRBJ2-7
d_gene: .
CDR3aa: CASSPNGPGSYEQYF
CDR3nt: TGTGCCAGCTCACCCAATGGCCCCGGCTCCTACGAGCAGTACTTC

abundance: many
v_gene: TRBV4-1
j_gene: TRBJ1-4
d_gene: .
CDR3aa: CASSQMVVANEKLFF
CDR3nt: TGCGCCAGCAGCCAAATGGTAGTTGCTAATGAAAAACTGTTTTTT

abundance: few
v_gene: TRBV7-7
j_gene: TRBJ2-3
d_gene: .
CDR3aa: CASSLGLEGADTQYF
CDR3nt: TGTGCCAGCAGCTTAGGTCTAGAAGGAGCAGATACGCAGTATTTT

abundance: many
v_gene: TRBV14
j_gene: TRBJ2-1
d_gene: TRBD1
CDR3aa: CASSLWTGDYNEQFF
CDR3nt: TGTGCCAGCAGCCTCTGGACAGGGGACTACAATGAGCAGTTCTTC

abundance: .
v_gene: TRBV7-3
j_gene: TRBJ2-5
d_gene: .
CDR3aa: CASSSAPSYQETQYF
CDR3nt: TGTGCCAGCAGCTCGGCCCCAAGTTACCAAGAGACCCAGTACTTC

abundance: many
v_gene: TRBV20-1
j_gene: TRBJ2-1
d_gene: TRBD2
CDR3aa: CSAPDASGTHLNEQFF
CDR3nt: TGCAGTGCTCCGGACGCTAGCGGGACTCACCTTAATGAGCAGTTCTTC

abundance: many
v_gene: TRBV29-1
j_gene: TRBJ2-6
d_gene: .
CDR3aa: CSVGGGSGANVLTF
CDR3nt: TGCAGCGTTGGAGGAGGCTCTGGGGCCAACGTCCTGACTTTC

abundance: many
v_gene: TRBV20-1
j_gene: TRBJ2-2
d_gene: .
CDR3aa: CSARATLRAGELFF
CDR3nt: TGCAGTGCTAGGGCAACCCTGAGGGCCGGGGAGCTGTTTTTT

abundance: many
v_gene: TRBV7-9
j_gene: TRBJ2-5
d_gene: .
CDR3aa: CASSPASPATEETQYF
CDR3nt: TGTGCCAGCAGCCCAGCCTCTCCCGCCACGGAAGAGACCCAGTACTTC

abundance: many
v_gene: TRBV20-1
j_gene: TRBJ1-1
d_gene: .
CDR3aa: CSARVGIQGTEAFF
CDR3nt: TGCAGTGCTAGAGTGGGGATTCAGGGCACTGAAGCTTTCTTT

abundance: many
v_gene: TRBV5-6
j_gene: TRBJ2-5
d_gene: .
CDR3aa: CASSGVGYQETQYF
CDR3nt: TGTGCCAGCAGCGGGGTGGGGTACCAAGAGACCCAGTACTTC

abundance: many
v_gene: TRBV5-1
j_gene: TRBJ2-1
d_gene: TRBD2
CDR3aa: CASSLALGGGNEQFF
CDR3nt: TGCGCCAGCAGCTTGGCTCTTGGGGGGGGCAATGAGCAGTTCTTC

abundance: medium-sized
v_gene: TRBV29-1
j_gene: TRBJ2-7
d_gene: .
CDR3aa: CSVRQDGYEQYF
CDR3nt: TGCAGCGTTAGACAGGACGGCTACGAGCAGTACTTC

abundance: many
v_gene: TRBV25-1
j_gene: TRBJ1-5
d_gene: .
CDR3aa: CASSEGNQPQHF
CDR3nt: TGTGCCAGCAGTGAAGGGAATCAGCCCCAGCATTTT

abundance: many
v_gene: TRBV20-1
j_gene: TRBJ2-5
d_gene: TRBD1
CDR3aa: CSAPTRGTGGKETQYF
CDR3nt: TGCAGTGCTCCAACCCGGGGGACAGGGGGCAAAGAGACCCAGTACTTC

abundance: .
v_gene: TRBV6-5
j_gene: TRBJ2-5
d_gene: .
CDR3aa: CASSYSSTGLETQYF
CDR3nt: TGTGCCAGCAGTTACTCGAGTACAGGATTAGAGACCCAGTACTTC

abundance: many
v_gene: TRBV29-1
j_gene: TRBJ1-1
d_gene: .
CDR3aa: CSVDNGGRIGTEAFF
CDR3nt: TGCAGCGTTGACAATGGGGGGCGCATAGGCACTGAAGCTTTCTTT

abundance: many
v_gene: TRBV20-1
j_gene: TRBJ2-5
d_gene: TRBD1
CDR3aa: CSARTSALGQAPRDQYF
CDR3nt: TGCAGTGCTAGAACATCTGCGTTAGGACAGGCGCCTCGGGACCAGTACTTC

abundance: .
v_gene: TRBV29-1
j_gene: TRBJ1-2
d_gene: .
CDR3aa: CSVERGEGYGYTF
CDR3nt: TGCAGCGTTGAACGGGGCGAGGGCTATGGCTACACCTTC

abundance: few
v_gene: TRBV2
j_gene: TRBJ2-5
d_gene: .
CDR3aa: CASSESPAKGEEGQETQYF
CDR3nt: TGTGCCAGCAGTGAATCGCCGGCTAAGGGCGAAGAAGGTCAAGAGACCCAGTACTTC

abundance: many
v_gene: TRBV28
j_gene: TRBJ1-6
d_gene: TRBD1
CDR3aa: CASKDRGPFTALHF
CDR3nt: TGTGCCAGCAAAGACAGGGGCCCGTTTACGGCCCTCCACTTT

abundance: many
v_gene: TRBV5-1
j_gene: TRBJ2-3
d_gene: TRBD1
CDR3aa: CASSLRAGTGTDTQYF
CDR3nt: TGCGCCAGCAGCTTGAGAGCCGGGACAGGGACAGATACGCAGTATTTT

abundance: many
v_gene: TRBV9
j_gene: TRBJ2-7
d_gene: TRBD2
CDR3aa: CASSPTTSGTSREQYF
CDR3nt: TGTGCCAGCAGCCCAACGACTAGCGGGACTAGTCGGGAGCAGTACTTC

abundance: many
v_gene: TRBV4-1
j_gene: TRBJ2-2
d_gene: TRBD2
CDR3aa: CASSQEKTSGRPSTGELFF
CDR3nt: TGCGCCAGCAGCCAAGAAAAGACTAGCGGGAGGCCATCGACCGGGGAGCTGTTTTTT

abundance: many
v_gene: TRBV3-1
j_gene: TRBJ2-7
d_gene: TRBD1
CDR3aa: CASSQDRYRTGSYEQYF
CDR3nt: TGTGCCAGCAGCCAAGATCGCTATAGGACAGGTTCCTACGAGCAGTACTTC

abundance: many
v_gene: TRBV2
j_gene: TRBJ2-1
d_gene: TRBD2
CDR3aa: CASSRKLAGGGNEQFF
CDR3nt: TGTGCCAGCAGTCGCAAACTAGCGGGGGGCGGCAATGAGCAGTTCTTC

abundance: few
v_gene: TRBV5-1
j_gene: TRBJ2-3
d_gene: .
CDR3aa: CASSKLPPGQTRGAVQYF
CDR3nt: TGCGCCAGCAGCAAACTCCCCCCGGGACAGACTAGAGGTGCAGTGCAGTATTTT

abundance: once
v_gene: TRBV4-1
j_gene: TRBJ2-1
d_gene: .
CDR3aa: CASSQEYTNYNELFF
CDR3nt: TGCGCCAGCAGCCAAGAATACACCAATTACAATGAGCTGTTCTTC

abundance: few
v_gene: TRBV3-1
j_gene: TRBJ2-1
d_gene: TRBD1
CDR3aa: CASTPRDRGRDEQFF
CDR3nt: TGTGCCAGCACCCCGAGGGACAGGGGGCGCGATGAGCAGTTCTTC

abundance: many
v_gene: TRBV7-3
j_gene: TRBJ1-1
d_gene: .
CDR3aa: CASSPGYRTEAFF
CDR3nt: TGTGCCAGCAGCCCGGGTTATAGGACTGAAGCTTTCTTT

abundance: many
v_gene: TRBV20-1
j_gene: TRBJ2-1
d_gene: .
CDR3aa: CSAFRLGPRTNEQFF
CDR3nt: TGCAGTGCTTTCCGCCTTGGACCCCGTACCAATGAGCAGTTCTTC

abundance: few
v_gene: TRBV5-1
j_gene: TRBJ2-2
d_gene: .
CDR3aa: CASSFDHRDTGELFF
CDR3nt: TGCGCCAGCAGCTTCGACCACCGGGACACCGGGGAGCTGTTTTTT

abundance: many
v_gene: TRBV2
j_gene: TRBJ2-3
d_gene: .
CDR3aa: CASSIPQAEERDTQYF
CDR3nt: TGTGCCAGCAGCATACCCCAGGCTGAGGAGAGAGATACGCAGTATTTT